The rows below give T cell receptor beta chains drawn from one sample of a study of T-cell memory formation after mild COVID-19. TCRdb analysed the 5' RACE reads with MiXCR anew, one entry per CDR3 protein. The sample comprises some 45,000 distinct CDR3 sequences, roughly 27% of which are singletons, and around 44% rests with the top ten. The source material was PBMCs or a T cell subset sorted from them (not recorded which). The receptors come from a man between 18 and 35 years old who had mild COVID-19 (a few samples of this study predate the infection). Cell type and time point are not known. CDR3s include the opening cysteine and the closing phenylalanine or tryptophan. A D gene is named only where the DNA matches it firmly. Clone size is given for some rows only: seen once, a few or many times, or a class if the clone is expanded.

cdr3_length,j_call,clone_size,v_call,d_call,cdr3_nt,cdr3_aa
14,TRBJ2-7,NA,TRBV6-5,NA,TGTGCCAGCAGTTACTCGCGGGGTGCTCGTGAGCAGTACTTC,CASSYSRGAREQYF
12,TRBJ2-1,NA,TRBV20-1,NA,TGCAGTGCTAGCGGCCAGTCCAATGAGCAGTTCTTC,CSASGQSNEQFF
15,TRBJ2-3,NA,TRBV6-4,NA,TGTGCCAGCAGTGTTGCTGTTGGCGGCGAAGATACGCAGTATTTT,CASSVAVGGEDTQYF
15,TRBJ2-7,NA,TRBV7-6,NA,TGTGCCAGCAGCTTAGAGGACAGCTCCGCCGCCGAGCAGTACTTC,CASSLEDSSAAEQYF
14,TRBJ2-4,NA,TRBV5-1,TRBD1,TGCGCCAGCAGCTTCCGGGACAGGTCAAACATTCAGTACTTC,CASSFRDRSNIQYF
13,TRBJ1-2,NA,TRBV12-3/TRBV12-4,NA,TGTGCCAGCAGAGAACAGGAGAACTATGGCTACACCTTC,CASREQENYGYTF
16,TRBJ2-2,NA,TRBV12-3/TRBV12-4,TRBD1,TGTGCCAGCACTCCCCTTCGACAGGGGAACACCGGGGAGCTGTTTTTT,CASTPLRQGNTGELFF
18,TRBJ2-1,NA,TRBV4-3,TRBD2,TGCGCCAGCAGCCCACTTTCAGCGGGGGGGCCGGGGTACAATGAGCAGTTCTTC,CASSPLSAGGPGYNEQFF
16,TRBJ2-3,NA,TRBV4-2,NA,TGTGCCAGCAGCCAAGAGGTGGCGATCAGCACAGATACGCAGTATTTT,CASSQEVAISTDTQYF
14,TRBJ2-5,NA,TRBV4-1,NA,TGCGCCAGCAGCCAAGGTCCGGGACAAGAGACCCAGTACTTC,CASSQGPGQETQYF
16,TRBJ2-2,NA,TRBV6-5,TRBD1,TGTGCCAGCAGTCCCAGACAGGGGGCGAACACCGGGGAGCTGTTTTTT,CASSPRQGANTGELFF
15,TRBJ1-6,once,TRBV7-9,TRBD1,TGTGCCAGCAGCTTAGCGGGACAGGGGCTCTCACCCCTCCACTTT,CASSLAGQGLSPLHF
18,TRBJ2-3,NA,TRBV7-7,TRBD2,TGTGCCAGCAGCTTAGGAGGACTAGCGGACCCTAGCACAGATACGCAGTATTTT,CASSLGGLADPSTDTQYF
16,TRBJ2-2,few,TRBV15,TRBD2,TGTGCCACCAGCAGAGTGGCCGGGGGGGCAACCGGGGAGCTGTTTTTT,CATSRVAGGATGELFF
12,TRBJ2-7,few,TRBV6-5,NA,TGTGCCAGCAGTCAAGACCACTACGAGCAGTACTTC,CASSQDHYEQYF
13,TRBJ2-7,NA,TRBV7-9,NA,TGTGCCAGCAGCTTAGGTGACTCCTACGAGCAGTACTTC,CASSLGDSYEQYF
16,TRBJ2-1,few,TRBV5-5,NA,TGTGCCAGCAGCTTGGCCGGGCTAGCAGGAAGCAATGAGCAGTTCTTC,CASSLAGLAGSNEQFF
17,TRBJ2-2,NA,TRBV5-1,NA,TGCGCCAGCAGCTTGGCGGACAGCGTCTTGGGAACCGGGGAGCTGTTTTTT,CASSLADSVLGTGELFF
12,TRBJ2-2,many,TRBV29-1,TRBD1,TGCAGCGTGACAGGGGGGACCGGGGAGCTGTTTTTT,CSVTGGTGELFF
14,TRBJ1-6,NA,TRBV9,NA,TGTGCCAGCAGCGTAGGGCTTTTTAATTCACCCCTCCACTTT,CASSVGLFNSPLHF
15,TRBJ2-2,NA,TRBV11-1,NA,TGTGCCAGCAGCTTAGCCGAATTCAACACCGGGGAGCTGTTTTTT,CASSLAEFNTGELFF
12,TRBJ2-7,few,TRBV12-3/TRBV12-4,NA,TGTGCCAGCAGTTTTAGCGTGGACGAGCAGTACTTC,CASSFSVDEQYF
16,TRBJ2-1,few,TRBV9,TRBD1,TGTGCCAGCAGTCGTAATCAGGGGGCCTCCTACAATGAGCAGTTCTTC,CASSRNQGASYNEQFF
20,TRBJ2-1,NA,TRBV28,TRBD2,TGTGCCAGCAATGACCTCCGACTAGCGGGGAACACCCGAGCTATTAATGAGCAGTTCTTC,CASNDLRLAGNTRAINEQFF
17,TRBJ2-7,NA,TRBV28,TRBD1,TGTGCCAGCAGACCCATAGGGACAGAAACCTTCTCCTACGAGCAGTACTTC,CASRPIGTETFSYEQYF
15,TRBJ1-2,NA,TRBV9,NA,TGTGCCAGCAGCGCCGATCCCGGACGGAACTATGGCTACACCTTC,CASSADPGRNYGYTF
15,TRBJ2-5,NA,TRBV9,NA,TGTGCCAGCAGCGTAAACGCCGGGACTGTGGAGACCCAGTACTTC,CASSVNAGTVETQYF
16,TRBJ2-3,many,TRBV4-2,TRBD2,TGTGCCAGCAGCCAAGTTGGGGGGGACCGCACAGATACGCAGTATTTT,CASSQVGGDRTDTQYF
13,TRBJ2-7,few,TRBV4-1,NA,TGCGCCAGCAGCCAAGCCGCCGGCTACGAGCAGTACTTC,CASSQAAGYEQYF
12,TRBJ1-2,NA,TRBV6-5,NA,TGTGCCACATCCCCGGTGGGCTATGGCTACACCTTC,CATSPVGYGYTF
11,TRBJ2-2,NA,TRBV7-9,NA,TGTGCCAGCACCCTCACCGGGGAGCTGTTTTTT,CASTLTGELFF
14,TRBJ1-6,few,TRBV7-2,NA,TGTGCCAGCAGCCCGTGGGGGGGCGATTCACCCCTCCACTTT,CASSPWGGDSPLHF
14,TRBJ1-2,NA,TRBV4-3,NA,TGCGCCAGCAGCCACGGCGGCGGGGTATATGGCTACACCTTC,CASSHGGGVYGYTF
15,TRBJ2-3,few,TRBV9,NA,TGTGCCAGCAGCGCGCGGACGGCCGACACAGATACGCAGTATTTT,CASSARTADTDTQYF
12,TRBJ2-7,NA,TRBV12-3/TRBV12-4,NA,TGTGCCAGCAGTTTTGGGGCCTACGAGCAGTACTTC,CASSFGAYEQYF
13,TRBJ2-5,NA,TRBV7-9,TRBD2,TGTGCCAGCAGCTACCCCGCGGGGGATACCCAGTACTTC,CASSYPAGDTQYF
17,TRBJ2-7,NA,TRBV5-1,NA,TGCGCCAGCAGCCCTCTCGGGGGGCGCACTGAGGCCTACGAGCAGTACTTC,CASSPLGGRTEAYEQYF
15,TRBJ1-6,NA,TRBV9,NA,TGTGCCAGCAGCGTAGAACGGGGGGGGCGGTCACCCCTCCACTTT,CASSVERGGRSPLHF
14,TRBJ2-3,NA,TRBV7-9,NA,TGTGCCAGCAGCTTAGATCTGATCACAGATACGCAGTATTTT,CASSLDLITDTQYF
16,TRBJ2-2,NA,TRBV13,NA,TGTGCCAGCAGCCCCCTGGGGGCGGGTAACACCGGGGAGCTGTTTTTT,CASSPLGAGNTGELFF
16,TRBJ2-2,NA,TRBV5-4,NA,TGTGCCAGCAGCGACCTCAATTGGGGCTACACCGGGGAGCTGTTTTTT,CASSDLNWGYTGELFF
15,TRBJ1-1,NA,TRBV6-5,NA,TGTGCCAGCAGTTACAAGGGACCCATGAACACTGAAGCTTTCTTT,CASSYKGPMNTEAFF
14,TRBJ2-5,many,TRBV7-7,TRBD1,TGTGCTAGCAGCTTATGGACAGGGGAAGAGACCCAGTACTTC,CASSLWTGEETQYF
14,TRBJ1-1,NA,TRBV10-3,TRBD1,TGTGCCATCAGTGAGACAGGGGTGAACACTGAAGCTTTCTTT,CAISETGVNTEAFF
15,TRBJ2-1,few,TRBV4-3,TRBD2,TGCGCCAGCAGCCAAGATGGCGGGGGGGGGAATGAGCAGTTCTTC,CASSQDGGGGNEQFF
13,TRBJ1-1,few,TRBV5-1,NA,TGCGCCAGCAGCTTGATGGAAAACACTGAAGCTTTCTTT,CASSLMENTEAFF
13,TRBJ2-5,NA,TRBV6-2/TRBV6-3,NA,TGTGCCAGCAGTTACACCAGAGGGAAGACCCAGTACTTC,CASSYTRGKTQYF
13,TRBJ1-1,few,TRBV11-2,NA,TGTGCCAGCAGCATTGAGGGGCTCACTGAAGCTTTCTTT,CASSIEGLTEAFF
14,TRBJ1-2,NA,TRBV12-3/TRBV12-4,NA,TGTGCCAGCGGTTGGGGGACGGATCGGTATGGCTACACCTTC,CASGWGTDRYGYTF
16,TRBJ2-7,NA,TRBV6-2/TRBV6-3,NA,TGTGCCAGCAGTTCTTATGAACAATTCCCTGGTTACGAGCAGTACTTC,CASSSYEQFPGYEQYF
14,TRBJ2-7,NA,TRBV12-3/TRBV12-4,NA,TGTGCCGGCAGTTTGGAGGGGCGTTCCTACGAGCAGTACTTC,CAGSLEGRSYEQYF
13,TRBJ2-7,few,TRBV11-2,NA,TGTGCCAGCAGCTTAGCCCAGGCCTACGAGCAGTACTTC,CASSLAQAYEQYF
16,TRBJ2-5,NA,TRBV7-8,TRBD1,TGTGCCAGCAGCCTCTCCTGGACAGGGGTGTACGAGACCCAGTACTTC,CASSLSWTGVYETQYF
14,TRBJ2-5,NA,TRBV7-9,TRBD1,TGTGCCAGCAGCACCAGGGACAGTCAAGAGACCCAGTACTTC,CASSTRDSQETQYF